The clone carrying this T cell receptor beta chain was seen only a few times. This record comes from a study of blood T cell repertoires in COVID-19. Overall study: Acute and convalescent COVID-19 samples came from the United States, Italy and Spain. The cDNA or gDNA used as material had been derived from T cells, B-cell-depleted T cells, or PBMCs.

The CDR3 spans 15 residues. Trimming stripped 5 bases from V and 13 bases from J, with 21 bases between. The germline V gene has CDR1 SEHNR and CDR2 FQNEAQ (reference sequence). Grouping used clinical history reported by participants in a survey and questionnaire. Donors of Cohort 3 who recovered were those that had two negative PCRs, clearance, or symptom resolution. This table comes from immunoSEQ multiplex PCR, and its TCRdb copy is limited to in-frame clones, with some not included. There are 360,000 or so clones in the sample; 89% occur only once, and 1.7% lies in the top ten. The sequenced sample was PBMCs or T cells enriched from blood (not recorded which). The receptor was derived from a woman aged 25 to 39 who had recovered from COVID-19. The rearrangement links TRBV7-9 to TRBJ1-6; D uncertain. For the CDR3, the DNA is TGTGCCAGCAGCCCCGCGACGGGGATCTCGACGCCCCTCCACTTT. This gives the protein CASSPATGISTPLHF.